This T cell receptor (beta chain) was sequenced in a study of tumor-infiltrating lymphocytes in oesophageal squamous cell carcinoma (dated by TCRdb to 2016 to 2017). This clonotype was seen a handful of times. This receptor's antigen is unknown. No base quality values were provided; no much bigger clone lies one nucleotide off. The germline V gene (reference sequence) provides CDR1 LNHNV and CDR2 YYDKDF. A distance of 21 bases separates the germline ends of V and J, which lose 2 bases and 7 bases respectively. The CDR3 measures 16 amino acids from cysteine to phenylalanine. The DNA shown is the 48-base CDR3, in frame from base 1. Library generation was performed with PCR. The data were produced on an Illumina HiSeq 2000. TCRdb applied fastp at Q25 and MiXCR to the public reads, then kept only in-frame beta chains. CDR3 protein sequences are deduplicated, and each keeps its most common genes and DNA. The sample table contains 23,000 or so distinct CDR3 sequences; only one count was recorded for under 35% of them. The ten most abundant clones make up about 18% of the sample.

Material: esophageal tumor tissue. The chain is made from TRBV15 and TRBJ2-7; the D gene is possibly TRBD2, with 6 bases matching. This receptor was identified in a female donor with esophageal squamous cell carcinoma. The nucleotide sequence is TGTGCCACCAGCAGACCGTCAGGGAGGCCATACAATGAGCAGTACTTC. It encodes CATSRPSGRPYNEQYF. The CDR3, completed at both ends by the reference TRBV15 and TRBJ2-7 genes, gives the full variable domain DAMVIQNPRYQVTQFGKPVTLSCSQTLNHNVMYWYQQKSSQAPKLLFHYYDKDFNNEADTPDNFQSRRPNTSFCFLDIRSPGLGDTAMYLCATSRPSGRPYNEQYFGPGTRLTVT.